These 11 T cell receptor beta chains came from one sample sequenced in a study of cytomegalovirus exposure and HLA in healthy donors. The PCR was carried out with 60 Vbeta primers and 13 Jbeta primers. Libraries were prepared by immunoSEQ multiplex PCR; TCRdb keeps only in-frame clonotypes and omits some of them. The sample carries under 85,000 clones, roughly 80% recorded once. The specimen was PBMCs. Receptors originate from a woman aged 40 to 55 in good health and CMV-seropositive.

V and J are TRBV2 and TRBJ2-7; no definite D call. V gave up 2 bases and J gave up 6 bases, with 17 bases separating them. Germline CDR1 reads SNHLY; CDR2 reads FYNNEI. CDR3 size: 15 residues. CDR3 DNA sequence: TGTGCCAGCAGTGAACCCCCAGCAGGCTTCTCCGAGCAGTACTTC. Encoded protein: CASSEPPAGFSEQYF.

The chain is built from TRBV6-1 and TRBJ2-7, with TRBD1 identical over 7 bases. Trimming took 1 base from V and 2 from J; bases not matched to a gene: 5. The length of the CDR3 is 15 residues. CDR1 is MNHNS, CDR2 SASEGT, per germline. The CDR3 spells CASSEVAGGPYEQYF. The CDR3 DNA follows: TGTGCCAGCAGTGAAGTTGCAGGGGGACCCTACGAGCAGTACTTC.

The gene calls are TRBV12-5 and TRBJ2-3; D not resolved. The CDR3 is 13 residues long. V dropped 6 bases and J dropped 4 bases, with 11 bases sitting between them. Germline loops: CDR1 LGHNT, CDR2 FRNRAP. The CDR3 DNA follows: TGTGCTAGTGGCCCTATCGATGCAGATACGCAGTATTTT. Translated, it gives CASGPIDADTQYF. The full variable domain, its missing parts supplied by reference TRBV12-5 and TRBJ2-3, is DARVTQTPRHKVTEMGQEVTMRCQPILGHNTVFWYRQTMMQGLELLAYFRNRAPLDDSGMPKDRFSAEMPDATLATLKIQPSEPRDSAVYFCASGPIDADTQYFGPGTRLTVL.

The genes are TRBV4-1 and TRBJ2-7, with 8 bases matching TRBD1. V shed 4 bases and J 5 bases; nucleotides not matched to a gene: 13. This CDR3 spans 16 amino acids. Germline V gives CDR1 MGHRA, CDR2 YSYEKL. The CDR3 nucleotides read TGCGCCAGCAGCCCTCGGCAAGCCAGGGGGCTCGACGAGCAGTACTTC. It yields the protein CASSPRQARGLDEQYF.

The table lists this clone with a few counts. The chain carries TRBV5-1 and TRBJ1-3, with D unresolved. The CDR3 extends over 14 amino acids. The germline V gene encodes CDR1 SGHRS and CDR2 YFSETQ. The V end lost 0 bases, the J end lost 2 bases, and 6 bases lay between the germline ends. DNA for the CDR3: TGCGCCAGCAGCTTGGCCGGGACTGGAAACACCATATATTTT. Translation gives CASSLAGTGNTIYF.

This chain links TRBV30 with TRBJ1-2; TRBD1 matches at 9 bases. This CDR3 spans 14 amino acids. Germline V lookup: CDR1 GTSNPN, CDR2 SVGIG (reference sequence). Trimming cost V 6 bases and J 4 bases; bases outside gene matches: 9. CDR3 in DNA: TGTGCCTGCCTCCGACAGGGGGGGAGCTATGGCTACACCTTC. This translates into CACLRQGGSYGYTF.

J is TRBJ1-2 and V is TRBV30; no firm D call. Germline loops: CDR1 GTSNPN, CDR2 SVGIG (reference sequence). V shed 5 bases and J shed 8 bases, with 18 bases lying between them. The CDR3 covers 13 residues. The CDR3 nucleotides read TGTGCCTGGCTATCTGCCCCCCGGAGCGGCTACACCTTC. This sequence encodes CAWLSAPRSGYTF.

This chain connects TRBV4-2 to TRBJ2-7, with 13 bases identical to TRBD2. V lost 4 bases to trimming and J lost 6 bases; unmatched junction nucleotides: 6. Germline lookup yields CDR1 LGHNA and CDR2 YNFKEQ. The CDR3 has 15 residues. CDR3 DNA sequence: TGTGCCAGCAGCCGTGGACTAGCGGGAGCCTCCGAGCAGTACTTC. This codes for CASSRGLAGASEQYF.

This chain uses TRBV4-2 with TRBJ2-7; 8 bases agree with TRBD2. Germline V gene data show CDR1 as LGHNA and CDR2 as YNFKEQ. This CDR3 spans 15 amino acids. J lost 0 bases, V lost 2 bases, and 3 bases had no gene match. The CDR3: CASSQSAGVSYEQYF. Here the CDR3 DNA reads TGTGCCAGCAGCCAATCAGCGGGGGTCTCCTACGAGCAGTACTTC.

As DNA, the CDR3 is TGCAGCGTTGATGTTTTGGGGCCACAGAACACTGAAGCTTTCTTT. Amino acids: CSVDVLGPQNTEAFF. V and J are TRBV29-1 and TRBJ1-1; TRBD1 might be the D (5 bases). The CDR3 runs 15 residues. The V and J ends lost 3 bases and 1 base respectively, with 15 bases between them. The germline gives CDR1 SQVTM, CDR2 ANQGSEA.

V gene TRBV7-2 combines with J gene TRBJ2-7; 7 bases match TRBD1. The trim removed 5 bases at V and 2 bases at J, leaving 3 bases unmatched. CDR1 and CDR2 (germline): SGHTA, FQGNSA. There are 13 residues in the CDR3. The CDR3 DNA reads TGTGCCAGCAGCAAGGACAGGCCCTACGAGCAGTACTTC. Translated: CASSKDRPYEQYF. The full variable domain, in which reference TRBV7-2 and TRBJ2-7 provide the parts outside the CDR3, is GAGVSQSPSNKVTEKGKDVELRCDPISGHTALYWYRQSLGQGLEFLIYFQGNSAPDKSGLPSDRFSAERTGGSVSTLTIQRTQQEDSAVYLCASSKDRPYEQYFGPGTRLTVT.